Following are 6 T cell receptor beta chains from one sample sequenced in a study of cytomegalovirus exposure and HLA in healthy donors. With 60 Vbeta and 13 Jbeta primers, the PCR was carried out. This table comes from immunoSEQ multiplex PCR, and its TCRdb copy is limited to in-frame clones, with some not included. The sample includes roughly 120,000 clones, 77% of them seen just once. The sequencing sample was made of PBMCs. The receptors stem from a human donor in good health.

This clone has just one count. The chain is built from TRBV28 and TRBJ1-3, with a weak D call TRBD1 (6 bases). The CDR3 covers 15 residues. V lost 7 bases, J lost 3 bases, and 16 bases lay in between. Germline-derived CDR1 and CDR2 are MDHEN and SYDVKM. The CDR3, as DNA: TGTGCCAGCACTAGAGTCAGGGGCGGTGGAAACACCATATATTTT. Its protein product is CASTRVRGGGNTIYF.

This chain uses TRBV7-8 with TRBJ1-1; possibly TRBD1 for D (5 bases). Germline CDR1 reads SGHVS; CDR2 reads FQNEAQ. The ends were cut back, 2 bases at V and 11 bases at J, with 18 bases in the middle. The CDR3 has 14 residues. The DNA for the CDR3 is TGTGCCAGCAGCTTATCAGGGAACTACGGTGGTGCTTTCTTT. Amino acid sequence: CASSLSGNYGGAFF. Looking up the rest from reference TRBV7-8 and TRBJ1-1 gives the full variable domain: GAGVSQSPRYKVAKRGQDVALRCDPISGHVSLFWYQQALGQGPEFLTYFQNEAQLDKSGLPSDRFFAERPEGSVSTLKIQRTQQEDSAVYLCASSLSGNYGGAFFGQGTRLTVV.

This rearrangement joins TRBV6-5 to TRBJ2-1; 12 nucleotides agree with TRBD2. The CDR3 has 14 amino acids. CDR1 MNHEY and CDR2 SVGAGI come from the germline V gene. V was pared by 5 bases and J by 8 bases, with 4 bases of the junction left unmatched. For the CDR3, the DNA is TGTGCCAGCAGTGAGACTAGCGGGAGTGATGAGCAGTTCTTC. Residues: CASSETSGSDEQFF.

This clone was found a few times. This chain uses TRBV7-8 with TRBJ1-5; D uncertain. The V end lost 4 bases, the J end lost 0 bases, and 13 bases lay between the germline ends. CDR1 is SGHVS, CDR2 FQNEAQ, per germline. The CDR3 is 16 amino acids. CDR3 nucleotide sequence: TGTGCCAGCAGCTCTCAAGTGGCGGTTAGCAATCAGCCCCAGCATTTT. It yields the protein CASSSQVAVSNQPQHF.

The chain carries TRBV2 and TRBJ1-1, with 8 bases identical to TRBD1. This CDR3 contains 14 residues. The V gene's germline CDR1 is SNHLY and CDR2 FYNNEI. V lost 6 bases, J lost 3 bases, and 6 bases stayed unmatched. CDR3 nucleotide sequence: TGTGCCAGCAGCCCGGGACAGGCTTACACTGAAGCTTTCTTT. It is translated as CASSPGQAYTEAFF.

The rearrangement joins TRBV6-5 to TRBJ1-2; maybe TRBD1 (6 bases). The V end was cut by 2 bases, the J end by 6 bases, with 10 bases between. Germline V gene data show CDR1 as MNHEY and CDR2 as SVGAGI. This CDR3 has 13 amino acids. This CDR3 reads CASSYTQGNGYTF. The CDR3 nucleotides are TGTGCCAGCAGTTACACACAGGGTAATGGCTACACCTTC.